Presented here are 4 T cell receptor beta chains from one specimen sequenced in a study of shared clonotypes between healthy human individuals. The assay was immunoSEQ multiplex PCR, and TCRdb's table has in-frame clones only and misses some. This sample yields about 490,000 clones, of which 70% to 80% are seen a single time; 10% to 15% belongs to the top ten. Material for sequencing was PBMCs. The origin of the receptors is a woman between 40 and 50 years old in good health. Some clones in this sample may be carry-over from other donors' samples.

The rearrangement uses TRBV2 and TRBJ2-5; D is unclear. Germline V CDR1 and CDR2: SNHLY, FYNNEI. This CDR3 region has 13 residues. V dropped 4 bases and J dropped 3 bases, with 9 bases sitting between them. CDR3: CASSALREETQYF. The CDR3 nucleotides read TGTGCCAGCAGTGCCCTTAGGGAAGAGACCCAGTACTTC.

This clone appeared once. The J gene is TRBJ2-6, the V gene TRBV7-9, with TRBD1 matching over 7 bases. J lost 4 bases, V lost 10 bases, and 7 bases had no gene match. The V gene's germline CDR1 is SEHNR and CDR2 FQNEAQ (reference sequence). The CDR3 consists of 14 residues. For the CDR3, the DNA is TGTGCCATTCGGGACAGTTCCGGGGCCAACGTCCTGACTTTC. It specifies CAIRDSSGANVLTF.

The V and J genes are TRBV2 and TRBJ1-5; D uncertain. The CDR3 length is 15 residues. Germline V gene lookup returns CDR1 SNHLY and CDR2 FYNNEI. The V end lost 0 bases, the J end lost 3 bases, and 9 bases lay between the germline ends. CDR3: CASSEAPGYNQPQHF. The CDR3 DNA follows: TGTGCCAGCAGTGAAGCGCCTGGGTACAATCAGCCCCAGCATTTT.

The chain recombines TRBV30 with TRBJ2-3; TRBD2 aligns across 14 bases. Germline values: CDR1 GTSNPN, CDR2 SVGIG (reference sequence). The CDR3 has 19 residues. The J segment lost 4 bases and the V segment lost 2 bases, leaving 14 bases of the junction unmatched. The CDR3 reads CAWSTGLAGASLLSDTQYF. The CDR3 nucleotides are TGTGCCTGGAGTACGGGACTAGCGGGAGCCTCCCTTCTCTCAGATACGCAGTATTTT.